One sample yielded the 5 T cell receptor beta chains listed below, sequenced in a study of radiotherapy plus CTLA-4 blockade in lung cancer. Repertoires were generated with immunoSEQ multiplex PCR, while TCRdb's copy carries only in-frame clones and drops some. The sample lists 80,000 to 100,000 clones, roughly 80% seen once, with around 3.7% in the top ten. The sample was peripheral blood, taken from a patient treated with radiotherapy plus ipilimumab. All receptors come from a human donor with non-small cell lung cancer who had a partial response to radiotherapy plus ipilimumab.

The DNA for the CDR3 is TGTGCCAGCTCACCACCCTTGTCAGGGCTGGACGAAAAACTGTTTTTT. Amino acid sequence: CASSPPLSGLDEKLFF. The chain uses TRBV18 and TRBJ1-4, with a tentative D call TRBD1 (5 bases). The germline V gene has CDR1 KGHSH and CDR2 LQKENI. Trimming left V 0 bases short and J 8 bases short, with 16 bases between. This CDR3 has 16 residues.

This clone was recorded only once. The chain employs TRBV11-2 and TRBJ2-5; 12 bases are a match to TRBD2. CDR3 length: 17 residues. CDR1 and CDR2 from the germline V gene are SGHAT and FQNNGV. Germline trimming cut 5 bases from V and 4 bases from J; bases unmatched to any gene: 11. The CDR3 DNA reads TGTGCCAGCAGCCCCCTTTCAACTAGCGGGAGGATAGAGACCCAGTACTTC. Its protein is CASSPLSTSGRIETQYF.

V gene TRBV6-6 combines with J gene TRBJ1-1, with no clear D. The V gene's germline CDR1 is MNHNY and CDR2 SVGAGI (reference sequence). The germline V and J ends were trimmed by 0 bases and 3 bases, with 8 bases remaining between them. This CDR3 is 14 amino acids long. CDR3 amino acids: CASSYSLGHTEAFF. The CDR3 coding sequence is TGTGCCAGCAGTTACTCGTTGGGCCACACTGAAGCTTTCTTT.

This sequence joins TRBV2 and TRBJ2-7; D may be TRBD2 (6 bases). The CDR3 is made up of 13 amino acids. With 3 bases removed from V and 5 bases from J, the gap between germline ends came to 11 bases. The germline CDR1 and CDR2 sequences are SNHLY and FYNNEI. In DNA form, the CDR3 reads TGTGCCAGCAGTGAGACGGGGAGGAACGAGCAGTACTTC. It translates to CASSETGRNEQYF.

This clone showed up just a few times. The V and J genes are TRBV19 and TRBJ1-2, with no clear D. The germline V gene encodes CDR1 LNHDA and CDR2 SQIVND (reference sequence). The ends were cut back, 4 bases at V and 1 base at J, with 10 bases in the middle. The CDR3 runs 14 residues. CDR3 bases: TGTGCCAGTAGTAGCGGTTACCTTAACTATGGCTACACCTTC. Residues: CASSSGYLNYGYTF.